This T cell receptor (beta chain) was sequenced in a study of PD-L1 blockade in urothelial cancer. The assay was immunoSEQ multiplex PCR, and TCRdb's table has in-frame clones only and misses some. The sample contains around 100,000 clones, 70% to 85% of which appear only once. V lost 1 base, J lost 4 bases, and 17 bases lay in between. Germline V lookup: CDR1 SGHTA, CDR2 FQGTGA. This CDR3 is built from 17 residues. This TCR derives from a man in his forties or fifties with urothelial cancer. The rearrangement joins TRBV7-3 to TRBJ2-1; the D gene is possibly TRBD2 (5 bases). The specimen was PBMCs, collected around atezolizumab (anti-PD-L1) treatment. The DNA of the CDR3 is TGTGCCAGCAGCTTAATTCCCCGAGCGGAAATTTACAATGAGCAGTTCTTC. Its translation is CASSLIPRAEIYNEQFF.